These T cell receptor beta chains were read from a single sample in a study of T-cell memory formation after mild COVID-19. TCRdb re-analysed the 5' RACE reads in MiXCR, keeping a single row per CDR3 protein. The sample has about 400,000 distinct CDR3 sequences; approximately 15% are singletons. The sequenced sample was PBMCs or a T cell subset sorted from them (not recorded which). These receptors originate from a man aged 18-30 years who had mild COVID-19 (a few samples of this study predate the infection). Cell type and time point are not known. Both conserved end residues are part of each CDR3. The order of the fields is V gene, D gene, J gene, CDR3 protein. The D gene is left open where the match is weak.

>TRBV6-5|NA|TRBJ2-1
CASSSTGNKDNEQFF
>TRBV4-2|NA|TRBJ2-5
CASSQDPQASGETQYF
>TRBV11-2|NA|TRBJ1-4
CASSLRTNEKLFF
>TRBV15|NA|TRBJ2-5
CATSRDRGTQYF
>TRBV7-9|NA|TRBJ2-2
CASSPPRRANTGELFF
>TRBV7-9|NA|TRBJ2-1
CASSRGDSRVNEQFF
>TRBV9|TRBD2|TRBJ2-5
CASSVEASGGETQYF
>TRBV6-4|NA|TRBJ2-3
CASSEHRGNTQYF
>TRBV6-6|NA|TRBJ2-3
CASSSLKDTQYF
>TRBV28|NA|TRBJ1-4
CASRSGTSYEKLFF
>TRBV5-1|TRBD1|TRBJ1-4
CASSLRTGEAEKLFF
>TRBV11-2|NA|TRBJ2-3
CASSPRGGQALDTQYF
>TRBV5-1|NA|TRBJ1-4
CASSLEAQGEKLFF
>TRBV5-1|NA|TRBJ1-1
CASSLAPANTEAFF
>TRBV5-1|NA|TRBJ2-3
CASSLGPRGAADTQYF
>TRBV5-5|NA|TRBJ2-5
CASSPEGGGKTQYF
>TRBV6-5|NA|TRBJ1-2
CASSFKGYGYTF
>TRBV20-1|NA|TRBJ2-3
CSGRRNQADTQYF
>TRBV5-6|TRBD2|TRBJ2-3
CASSRPGLAGGSTDTQYF